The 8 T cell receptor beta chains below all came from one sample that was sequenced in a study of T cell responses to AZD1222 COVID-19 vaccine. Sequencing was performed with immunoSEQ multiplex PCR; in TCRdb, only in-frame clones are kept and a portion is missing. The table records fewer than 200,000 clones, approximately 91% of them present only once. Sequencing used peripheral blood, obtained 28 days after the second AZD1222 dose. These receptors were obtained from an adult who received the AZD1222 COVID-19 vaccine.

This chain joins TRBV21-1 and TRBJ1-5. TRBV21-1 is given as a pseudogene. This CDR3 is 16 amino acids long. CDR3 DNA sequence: TGTGCCAGCAGCAAAGTGGACTTCACACTCCGCCAGCCCCAGCATTTT. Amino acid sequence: CASSKVDFTLRQPQHF.

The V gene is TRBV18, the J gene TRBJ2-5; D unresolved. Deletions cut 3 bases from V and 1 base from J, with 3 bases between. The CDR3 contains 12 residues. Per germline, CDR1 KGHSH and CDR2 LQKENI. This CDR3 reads CASSPGQETQYF. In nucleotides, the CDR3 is TGTGCCAGCTCACCTGGCCAAGAGACCCAGTACTTC.

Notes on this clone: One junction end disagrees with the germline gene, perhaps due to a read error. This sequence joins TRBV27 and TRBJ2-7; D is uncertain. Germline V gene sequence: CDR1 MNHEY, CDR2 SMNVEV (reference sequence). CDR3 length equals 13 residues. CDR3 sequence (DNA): TGTGCCAGCAGTTTGCTACGGGCCAGCCCCCGGCACTTC. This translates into CASSLLRASPRHF.

This chain's CDR3 is CASSPWTGLNSPLHF. The CDR3 bases are TGTGCCAGCAGTCCCTGGACAGGTTTGAATTCACCCCTCCACTTT. The rearrangement uses TRBV6-2 or TRBV6-3 and TRBJ1-6, with 7 bases identical to TRBD1. CDR1 is MNHEY, CDR2 SVGEGT, per germline. The CDR3 has 15 residues. Losses at the gene ends were 5 bases for V and 7 bases for J; bases not matched to a gene: 8.

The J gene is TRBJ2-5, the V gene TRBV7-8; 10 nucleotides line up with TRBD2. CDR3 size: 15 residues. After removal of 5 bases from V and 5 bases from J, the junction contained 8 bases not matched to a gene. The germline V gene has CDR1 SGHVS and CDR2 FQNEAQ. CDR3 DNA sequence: TGTGCCAGCAGCCTGGGGCTAGCGGGAGTTGAGACCCAGTACTTC. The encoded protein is CASSLGLAGVETQYF. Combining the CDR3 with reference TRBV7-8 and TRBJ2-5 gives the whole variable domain GAGVSQSPRYKVAKRGQDVALRCDPISGHVSLFWYQQALGQGPEFLTYFQNEAQLDKSGLPSDRFFAERPEGSVSTLKIQRTQQEDSAVYLCASSLGLAGVETQYFGPGTRLLVL.

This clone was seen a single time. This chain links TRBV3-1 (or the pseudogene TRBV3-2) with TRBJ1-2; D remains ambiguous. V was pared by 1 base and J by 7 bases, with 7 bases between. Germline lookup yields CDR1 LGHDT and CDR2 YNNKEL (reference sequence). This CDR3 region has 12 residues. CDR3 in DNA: TGTGCCAGCAGCCAAGTTGGTACTGGCTACACCTTC. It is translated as CASSQVGTGYTF.

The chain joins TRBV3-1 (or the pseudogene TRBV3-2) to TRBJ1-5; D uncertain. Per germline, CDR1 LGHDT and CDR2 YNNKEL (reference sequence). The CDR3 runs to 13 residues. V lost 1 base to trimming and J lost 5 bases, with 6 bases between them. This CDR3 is CASSQGLHQPQHF. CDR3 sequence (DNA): TGTGCCAGCAGCCAAGGCCTACATCAGCCCCAGCATTTT.

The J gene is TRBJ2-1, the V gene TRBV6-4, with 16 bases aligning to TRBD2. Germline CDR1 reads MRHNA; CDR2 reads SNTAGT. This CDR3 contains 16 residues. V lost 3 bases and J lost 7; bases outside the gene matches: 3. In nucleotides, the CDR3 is TGTGCCAGCAGTGAAGGGACTAGCGGGGGGGTTAATGAGCAGTTCTTC. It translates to CASSEGTSGGVNEQFF.